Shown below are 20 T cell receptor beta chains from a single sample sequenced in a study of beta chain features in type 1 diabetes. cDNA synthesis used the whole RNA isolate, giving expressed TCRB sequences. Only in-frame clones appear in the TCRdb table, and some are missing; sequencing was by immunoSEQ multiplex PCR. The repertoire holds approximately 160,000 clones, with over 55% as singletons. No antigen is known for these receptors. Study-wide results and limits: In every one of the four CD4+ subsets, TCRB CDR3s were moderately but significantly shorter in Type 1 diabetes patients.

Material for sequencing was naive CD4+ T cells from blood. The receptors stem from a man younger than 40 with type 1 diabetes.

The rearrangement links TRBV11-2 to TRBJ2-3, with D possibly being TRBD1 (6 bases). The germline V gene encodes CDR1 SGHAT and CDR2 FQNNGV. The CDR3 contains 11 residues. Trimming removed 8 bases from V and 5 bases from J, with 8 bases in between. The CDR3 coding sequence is TGTGCCAGCCGCAGGGGAGATACGCAGTATTTT. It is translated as CASRRGDTQYF.

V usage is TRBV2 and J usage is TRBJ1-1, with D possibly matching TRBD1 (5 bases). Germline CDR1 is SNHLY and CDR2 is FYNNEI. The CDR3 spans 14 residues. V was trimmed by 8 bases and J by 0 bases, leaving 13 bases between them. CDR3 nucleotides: TGTGCCAGCCAACAGGAGCCTGTGAACACTGAAGCTTTCTTT. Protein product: CASQQEPVNTEAFF.

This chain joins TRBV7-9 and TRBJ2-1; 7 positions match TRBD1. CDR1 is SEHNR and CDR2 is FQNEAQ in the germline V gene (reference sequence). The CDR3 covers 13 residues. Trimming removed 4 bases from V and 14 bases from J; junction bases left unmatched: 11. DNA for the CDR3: TGTGCCAGCAGCTCCGGGACAGTGAGTCAAGAGTTCTTC. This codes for CASSSGTVSQEFF.

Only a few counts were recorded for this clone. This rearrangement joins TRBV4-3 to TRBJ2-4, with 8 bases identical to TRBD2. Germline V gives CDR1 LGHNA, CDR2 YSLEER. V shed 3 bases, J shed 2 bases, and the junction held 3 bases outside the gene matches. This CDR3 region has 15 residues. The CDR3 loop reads CASSHGRVSKNIQYF. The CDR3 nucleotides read TGCGCCAGCAGCCACGGGAGGGTTTCCAAAAACATTCAGTACTTC.

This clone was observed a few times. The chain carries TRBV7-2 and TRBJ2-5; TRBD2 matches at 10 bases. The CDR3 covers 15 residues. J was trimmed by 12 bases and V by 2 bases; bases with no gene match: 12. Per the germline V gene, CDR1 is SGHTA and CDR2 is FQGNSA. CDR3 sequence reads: CASSLSLAGSPLKYF. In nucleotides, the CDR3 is TGTGCCAGCAGCTTATCACTAGCGGGGTCCCCACTAAAGTACTTC.

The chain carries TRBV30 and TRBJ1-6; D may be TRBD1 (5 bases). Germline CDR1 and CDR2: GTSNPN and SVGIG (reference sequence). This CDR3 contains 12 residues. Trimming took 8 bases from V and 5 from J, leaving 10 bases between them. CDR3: CARRQNNSPLHF. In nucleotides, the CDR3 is TGTGCCCGTCGACAGAATAATTCACCCCTCCACTTT.

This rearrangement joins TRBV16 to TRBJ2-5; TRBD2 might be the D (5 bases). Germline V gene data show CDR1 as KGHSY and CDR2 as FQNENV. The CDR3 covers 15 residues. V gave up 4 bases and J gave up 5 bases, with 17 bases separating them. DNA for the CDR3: TGTGCCAGCAGCCTACGCTCGGGGATCGGGGAGACCCAGTACTTC. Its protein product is CASSLRSGIGETQYF.

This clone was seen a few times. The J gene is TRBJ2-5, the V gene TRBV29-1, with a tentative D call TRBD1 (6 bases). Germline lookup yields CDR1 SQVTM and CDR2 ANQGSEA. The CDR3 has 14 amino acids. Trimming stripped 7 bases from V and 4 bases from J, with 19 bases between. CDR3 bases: TGCAGCGCTGACCGCGAACAGGGTGGAGAGACCCAGTACTTC. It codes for CSADREQGGETQYF.

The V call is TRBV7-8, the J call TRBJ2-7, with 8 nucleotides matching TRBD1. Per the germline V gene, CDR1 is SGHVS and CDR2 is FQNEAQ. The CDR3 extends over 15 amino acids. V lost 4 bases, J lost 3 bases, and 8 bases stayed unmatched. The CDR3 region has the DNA TGTGCCAGCAGCTCTAGGACAGGGAATCTCTACGAGCAGTACTTC. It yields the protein CASSSRTGNLYEQYF.

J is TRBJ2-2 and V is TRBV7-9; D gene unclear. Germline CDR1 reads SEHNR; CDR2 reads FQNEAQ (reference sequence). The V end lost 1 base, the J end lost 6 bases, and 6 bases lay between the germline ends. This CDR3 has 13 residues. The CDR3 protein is CASSLVEAGELFF. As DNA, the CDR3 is TGTGCCAGCAGCTTAGTAGAGGCCGGGGAGCTGTTTTTT.

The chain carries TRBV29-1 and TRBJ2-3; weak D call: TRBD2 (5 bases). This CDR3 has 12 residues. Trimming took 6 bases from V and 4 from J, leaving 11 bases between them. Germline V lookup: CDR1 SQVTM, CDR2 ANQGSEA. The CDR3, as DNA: TGCAGCGTCCTACCGGGGTCAGATACGCAGTATTTT. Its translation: CSVLPGSDTQYF.

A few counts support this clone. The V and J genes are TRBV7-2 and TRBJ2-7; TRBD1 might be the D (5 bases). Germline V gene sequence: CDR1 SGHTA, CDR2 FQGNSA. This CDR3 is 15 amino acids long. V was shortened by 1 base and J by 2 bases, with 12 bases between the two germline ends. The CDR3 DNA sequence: TGTGCCAGCAGCTTAGGTCAGGGCGGCACCTACGAGCAGTACTTC. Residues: CASSLGQGGTYEQYF.

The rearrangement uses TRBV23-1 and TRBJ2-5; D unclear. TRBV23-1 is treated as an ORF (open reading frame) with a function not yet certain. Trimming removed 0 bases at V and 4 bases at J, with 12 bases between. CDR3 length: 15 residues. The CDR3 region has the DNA TGCGCCAGCAGTCAATCCGTCACAAACCGAGAGACCCAGTACTTC. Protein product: CASSQSVTNRETQYF.

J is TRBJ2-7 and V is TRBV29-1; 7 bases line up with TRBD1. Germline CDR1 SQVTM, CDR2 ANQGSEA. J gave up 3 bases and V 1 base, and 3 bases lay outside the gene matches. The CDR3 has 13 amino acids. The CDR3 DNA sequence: TGCAGCGTTGAAGGGGACAGAGACTACGAGCAGTACTTC. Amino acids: CSVEGDRDYEQYF.

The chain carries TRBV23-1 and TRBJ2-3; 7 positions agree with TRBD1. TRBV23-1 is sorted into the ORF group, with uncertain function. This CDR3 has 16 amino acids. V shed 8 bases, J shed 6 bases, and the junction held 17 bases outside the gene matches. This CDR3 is CASSPAQGGLWDTQYF. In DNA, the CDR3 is TGCGCCAGCTCACCCGCCCAAGGGGGCCTATGGGATACGCAGTATTTT.

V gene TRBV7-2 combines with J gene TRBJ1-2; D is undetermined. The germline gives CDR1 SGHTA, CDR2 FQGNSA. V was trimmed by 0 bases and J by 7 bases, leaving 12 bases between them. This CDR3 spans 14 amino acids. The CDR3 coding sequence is TGTGCCAGCAGCTTAGCTGGAACGGCCCCTGGCTACACCTTC. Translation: CASSLAGTAPGYTF.

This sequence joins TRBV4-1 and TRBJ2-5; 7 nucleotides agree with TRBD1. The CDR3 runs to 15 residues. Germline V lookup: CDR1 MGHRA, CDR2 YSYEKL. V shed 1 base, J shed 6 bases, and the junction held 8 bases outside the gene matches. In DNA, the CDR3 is TGCGCCAGCAGCCAAGGTGAACAGGGGATTAAGACCCAGTACTTC. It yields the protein CASSQGEQGIKTQYF.

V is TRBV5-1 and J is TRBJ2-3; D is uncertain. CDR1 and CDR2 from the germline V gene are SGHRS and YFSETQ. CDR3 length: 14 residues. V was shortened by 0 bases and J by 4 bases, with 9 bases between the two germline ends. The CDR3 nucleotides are TGCGCCAGCAGCTTGGGGCAGTCAGCAGATACGCAGTATTTT. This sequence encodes CASSLGQSADTQYF.

The DNA of the CDR3 is TGTGCCAGCAGTGAATCCGGGAATGAGCAGTTCTTC. This codes for CASSESGNEQFF. The gene calls are TRBV25-1 and TRBJ2-1; the D is unclear. The germline gives CDR1 MGHDK, CDR2 SYGVNS. The CDR3 is made up of 12 amino acids. The V end was cut by 1 base, the J end by 7 bases, with 5 bases between.

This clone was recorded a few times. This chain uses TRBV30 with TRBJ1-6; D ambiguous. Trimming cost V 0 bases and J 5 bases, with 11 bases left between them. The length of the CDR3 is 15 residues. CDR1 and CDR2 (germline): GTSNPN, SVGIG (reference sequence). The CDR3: CAWSVLGTDNSPLHF. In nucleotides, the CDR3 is TGTGCCTGGAGTGTACTGGGCACCGATAATTCACCCCTCCACTTT.